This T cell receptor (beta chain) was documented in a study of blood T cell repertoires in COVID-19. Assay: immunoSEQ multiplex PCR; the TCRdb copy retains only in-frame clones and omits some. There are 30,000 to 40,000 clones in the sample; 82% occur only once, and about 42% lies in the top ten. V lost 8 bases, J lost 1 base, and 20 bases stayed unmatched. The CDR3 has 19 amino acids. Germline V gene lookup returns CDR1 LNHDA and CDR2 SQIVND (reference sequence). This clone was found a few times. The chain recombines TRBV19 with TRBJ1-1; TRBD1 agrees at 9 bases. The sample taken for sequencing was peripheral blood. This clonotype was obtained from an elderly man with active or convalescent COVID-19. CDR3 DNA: TGTGCCAGTCTAACCCCCGGGACAGGGTTCCTGAGAGAGAACACTGAAGCTTTCTTT. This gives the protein CASLTPGTGFLRENTEAFF.